These 22 T cell receptor beta chains share one sample of origin, sequenced in a study of human T cells and chemical hapten exposure. One entry per CDR3 protein, called by TCRdb with MiXCR from the RACE reads. The data show more than 95,000 distinct CDR3 sequences, around a quarter seen once. Described time point: patch test 3, about 24 weeks after DPC sensitization. As for treatment: therapeutic diphenylcyclopropenone sensitization with weekly scalp DPC. The sequencing used whole blood, collected in connection with sensitization to the hapten diphenylcyclopropenone (DPC). These receptor sequences come from a man between 40 and 49 years old with alopecia areata. Some clones in this sample may be carry-over from other donors' samples.

This clonotype was found a few times. The chain employs TRBV6-5 and TRBJ2-7; TRBD2 agrees at 7 bases. Germline lookup yields CDR1 MNHEY and CDR2 SVGAGI. V lost 4 bases and J lost 2; bases outside the gene matches: 11. There are 16 residues in the CDR3. The CDR3 sequence is CASSSQLPGGTYEQYF. In nucleotides, the CDR3 is TGTGCCAGCAGTTCCCAACTACCGGGAGGTACCTACGAGCAGTACTTC.

This chain connects TRBV6-5 to TRBJ1-6, with a tentative D call TRBD1 (5 bases). This CDR3 comprises 14 residues. CDR1 and CDR2 (germline): MNHEY, SVGAGI. V shed 7 bases and J shed 10 bases, with 17 bases lying between them. CDR3 sequence: CASTHLRGNSPLHF. CDR3 coding DNA: TGTGCCAGCACCCACTTGAGGGGCAACTCACCCCTCCACTTT.

The V gene is TRBV11-2, the J gene TRBJ1-2, with TRBD1 identical over 10 bases. The length of the CDR3 is 15 residues. CDR1 is SGHAT, CDR2 FQNNGV, per germline. V lost 4 bases and J lost 0; bases outside the gene matches: 2. CDR3 residues: CASSSDRGANYGYTF. CDR3 in DNA: TGTGCCAGCAGCTCGGACAGGGGGGCTAACTATGGCTACACCTTC.

This rearrangement joins TRBV6-5 to TRBJ2-2; 13 positions agree with TRBD2. CDR1 and CDR2 (germline): MNHEY, SVGAGI. This CDR3 spans 15 amino acids. V lost 6 bases and J lost 5; bases outside the gene matches: 3. CDR3 bases: TGTGCCAGCAGCCCACTAGCGGGAGGGACCGGGGAGCTGTTTTTT. Its protein is CASSPLAGGTGELFF.

This clonotype was found a few times. V usage is TRBV5-1 and J usage is TRBJ2-1; TRBD2 is a possible D gene (5 bases). The V gene's germline CDR1 is SGHRS and CDR2 YFSETQ. V was clipped by 4 bases and J by 4 bases, with 12 bases between them. The CDR3 length is 14 residues. The CDR3 region has the DNA TGCGCCAGCAGCCCTGGAGGCAGTTACAATGAGCAGTTCTTC. Translation gives CASSPGGSYNEQFF.

This clonotype was recorded a few times. The chain is built from TRBV6-5 and TRBJ2-5; TRBD1 matches at 7 bases. The CDR3 extends over 14 amino acids. Unmatched junction bases numbered 8, after V lost 6 bases and J lost 4 bases. From germline, CDR1 is MNHEY and CDR2 SVGAGI. CDR3 in amino acids: CASRHDRARETQYF. The CDR3 bases are TGTGCCAGCAGGCACGACAGGGCCCGAGAGACCCAGTACTTC.

The rearrangement links TRBV5-1 to TRBJ2-5, with D unclear. The CDR3 is 17 amino acids. V shed 0 bases and J shed 2 bases, with 17 bases lying between them. The germline gives CDR1 SGHRS, CDR2 YFSETQ. The CDR3 protein is CASSLVLNLRGQETQYF. DNA for the CDR3: TGCGCCAGCAGCTTGGTCCTAAACCTCCGCGGACAAGAGACCCAGTACTTC.

The chain uses TRBV14 and TRBJ2-3; 7 nucleotides line up with TRBD2. Looked up from germline, CDR1 is SGHDN and CDR2 is FVKESK. The junction had 11 bases not matched to a gene; V was cut back by 2 bases and J by 3 bases. The CDR3 extends over 17 amino acids. The CDR3 reads CASSQSGGLLGTDTQYF. The CDR3 region has the DNA TGTGCCAGCAGCCAAAGTGGGGGACTACTGGGTACAGATACGCAGTATTTT.

The gene calls are TRBV6-5 and TRBJ2-6, with 11 bases identical to TRBD2. The junction had 3 bases not matched to a gene; V was cut back by 6 bases and J by 2 bases. Germline V gene data show CDR1 as MNHEY and CDR2 as SVGAGI. This CDR3 spans 16 amino acids. In DNA form, the CDR3 reads TGTGCCAGCAGGCTGACTAGCGGGACTGGGGCCAACGTCCTGACTTTC. Encoded protein: CASRLTSGTGANVLTF.

This clonotype was recorded a few times. The rearrangement links TRBV6-8 to TRBJ2-3; unclear D gene. From germline, CDR1 is MNHGY and CDR2 SAAAGT. Trimming stripped 2 bases from V and 2 bases from J, with 17 bases between. This CDR3 contains 17 residues. CDR3 DNA sequence: TGTGCCAGCAGTTACCCGGCTGTTCCCGCGCCCACAGATACGCAGTATTTT. Its translation: CASSYPAVPAPTDTQYF.

The gene calls are TRBV11-2 and TRBJ2-5, with D unresolved. Germline CDR1 is SGHAT and CDR2 is FQNNGV. Trimming shortened V by 3 bases and J by 1 base, and 12 bases separated the two germline ends. The CDR3 length is 15 residues. CDR3 in DNA: TGTGCCAGCAGCTTGCTCGGAGCGTTCCAAGAGACCCAGTACTTC. Translation gives CASSLLGAFQETQYF.

This clonotype is medium-sized by share. CDR3 loop: CSVAKRSTDTQYF. CDR3 bases: TGCAGCGTTGCCAAGCGGAGCACAGATACGCAGTATTTT. The chain joins TRBV29-1 to TRBJ2-3, with D possibly matching TRBD2 (5 bases). Trimming pared 4 bases from V and 0 bases from J, leaving 8 bases between. The germline V gene has CDR1 SQVTM and CDR2 ANQGSEA. This CDR3 is 13 amino acids long.

The gene calls are TRBV14 and TRBJ2-3, with TRBD1 as a possible D gene (6 bases). Germline values: CDR1 SGHDN, CDR2 FVKESK. The CDR3 runs to 14 residues. V lost 5 bases to trimming and J lost 4 bases, with 13 bases between them. CDR3 residues: CASSDRFLADTQYF. For the CDR3, the DNA is TGTGCCAGCAGCGACAGGTTCCTCGCAGATACGCAGTATTTT. The variable domain in full, completed from reference TRBV14 and TRBJ2-3, reads EAGVTQFPSHSVIEKGQTVTLRCDPISGHDNLYWYRRVMGKEIKFLLHFVKESKQDESGMPNNRFLAERTGGTYSTLKVQPAELEDSGVYFCASSDRFLADTQYFGPGTRLTVL.

In this sample, this clonotype turned up a few times. V and J are TRBV27 and TRBJ2-2, with 14 bases aligning to TRBD2. CDR3 length: 17 residues. Germline values: CDR1 MNHEY, CDR2 SMNVEV (reference sequence). J gave up 6 bases and V 2 bases, and 5 bases lay outside the gene matches. The CDR3 spells CASSLDRLAGGAGELFF. CDR3 coding DNA: TGTGCCAGCAGTTTAGACCGACTAGCGGGAGGGGCCGGGGAGCTGTTTTTT.

This chain links TRBV5-1 with TRBJ2-1, with 9 bases matching TRBD2. Germline CDR1 is SGHRS and CDR2 is YFSETQ. Trimming at V came to 4 bases and at J to 9 bases, leaving 11 bases not matched to a gene. The CDR3 spans 15 residues. CDR3 coding DNA: TGCGCCAGCAGCGCCACCGGGACTAGCACTGGTGAGCAGTTCTTC. Its translation is CASSATGTSTGEQFF.

A few counts support this clonotype. The chain recombines TRBV18 with TRBJ2-5; D remains unclear. The CDR3 sequence is 11 residues long. CDR1 is KGHSH and CDR2 is LQKENI in the germline V gene. Trimming took off 3 bases at V and 4 bases at J, with 3 bases between the two ends. The chain's CDR3 is CASSPGETQYF. The CDR3 DNA follows: TGTGCCAGCTCACCTGGAGAGACCCAGTACTTC. The variable domain in full, with the rest retrieved from reference TRBV18 and TRBJ2-5, is NAGVMQNPRHLVRRRGQEARLRCSPMKGHSHVYWYRQLPEEGLKFMVYLQKENIIDESGMPKERFSAEFPKEGPSILRIQQVVRGDSAAYFCASSPGETQYFGPGTRLLVL.

This clonotype has just a few counts. The rearrangement uses TRBV5-1 and TRBJ2-5; no clear D. Germline CDR1 reads SGHRS; CDR2 reads YFSETQ. This CDR3 spans 13 amino acids. Trimming cost V 1 base and J 1 base, with 5 bases left between them. The CDR3 DNA follows: TGCGCCAGCAGCTTGTTTCTCCAAGAGACCCAGTACTTC. This gives the protein CASSLFLQETQYF. The full variable domain, its missing parts supplied by reference TRBV5-1 and TRBJ2-5, is KAGVTQTPRYLIKTRGQQVTLSCSPISGHRSVSWYQQTPGQGLQFLFEYFSETQRNKGNFPGRFSGRQFSNSRSEMNVSTLELGDSALYLCASSLFLQETQYFGPGTRLLVL.

This clonotype has more than one count but fewer than ten. The chain uses TRBV4-1 and TRBJ2-5; the D is unclear. The CDR3 contains 15 residues. The ends were cut back, 0 bases at V and 2 bases at J, with 10 bases in the middle. The germline CDR1 and CDR2 sequences are MGHRA and YSYEKL. CDR3 sequence: CASSQDLTIQETQYF. The CDR3 nucleotides are TGCGCCAGCAGCCAAGATCTAACTATACAAGAGACCCAGTACTTC.

This clonotype came up a few times. The genes are TRBV12-3 or TRBV12-4 and TRBJ2-7; 10 bases fit TRBD1. There are 14 residues in the CDR3. Unmatched junction bases numbered 4, after V lost 2 bases and J lost 6 bases. The CDR3 reads CASSLRQGAREQYF. CDR3 DNA: TGTGCCAGCAGTTTAAGACAGGGGGCCCGCGAGCAGTACTTC.

The chain has TRBV9 and TRBJ2-1, with D possibly TRBD1 on 6 matching bases. V was pared by 3 bases and J by 0 bases, with 10 bases between. Germline-derived CDR1 and CDR2 are SGDLS and YYNGEE. The CDR3 sequence is 15 residues long. CDR3 region: CASSAGTSSYNEQFF. As DNA, the CDR3 is TGTGCCAGCAGCGCCGGGACATCCTCCTACAATGAGCAGTTCTTC.

This clonotype came up once. The chain combines TRBV20-1 with TRBJ1-6; TRBD1 agrees at 7 bases. The CDR3 loop spans 15 amino acids. Germline V gives CDR1 DFQATT, CDR2 SNEGSKA (reference sequence). CDR3 nucleotides: TGCATTGCGCCAGGGGGGGAAGCTTATAATTCACCCCTCCACTTT. Its protein product is CIAPGGEAYNSPLHF.

In this sample, this clonotype turned up a few times. It is likely a read error, because the conserved phenylalanine at the end of the CDR3 is missing. The limits of the CDR3 on the DNA are not certain, so only TCRdb's listed CDR3 is given. The rearrangement links TRBV20-1 to TRBJ2-1; TRBD2, the table's D call, lacks a check against the DNA. Germline CDR1 DFQATT, CDR2 SNEGSKA (reference sequence). 10 amino acids form the CDR3, both terminal residues included. The CDR3 region is CSAKAGFPPV.